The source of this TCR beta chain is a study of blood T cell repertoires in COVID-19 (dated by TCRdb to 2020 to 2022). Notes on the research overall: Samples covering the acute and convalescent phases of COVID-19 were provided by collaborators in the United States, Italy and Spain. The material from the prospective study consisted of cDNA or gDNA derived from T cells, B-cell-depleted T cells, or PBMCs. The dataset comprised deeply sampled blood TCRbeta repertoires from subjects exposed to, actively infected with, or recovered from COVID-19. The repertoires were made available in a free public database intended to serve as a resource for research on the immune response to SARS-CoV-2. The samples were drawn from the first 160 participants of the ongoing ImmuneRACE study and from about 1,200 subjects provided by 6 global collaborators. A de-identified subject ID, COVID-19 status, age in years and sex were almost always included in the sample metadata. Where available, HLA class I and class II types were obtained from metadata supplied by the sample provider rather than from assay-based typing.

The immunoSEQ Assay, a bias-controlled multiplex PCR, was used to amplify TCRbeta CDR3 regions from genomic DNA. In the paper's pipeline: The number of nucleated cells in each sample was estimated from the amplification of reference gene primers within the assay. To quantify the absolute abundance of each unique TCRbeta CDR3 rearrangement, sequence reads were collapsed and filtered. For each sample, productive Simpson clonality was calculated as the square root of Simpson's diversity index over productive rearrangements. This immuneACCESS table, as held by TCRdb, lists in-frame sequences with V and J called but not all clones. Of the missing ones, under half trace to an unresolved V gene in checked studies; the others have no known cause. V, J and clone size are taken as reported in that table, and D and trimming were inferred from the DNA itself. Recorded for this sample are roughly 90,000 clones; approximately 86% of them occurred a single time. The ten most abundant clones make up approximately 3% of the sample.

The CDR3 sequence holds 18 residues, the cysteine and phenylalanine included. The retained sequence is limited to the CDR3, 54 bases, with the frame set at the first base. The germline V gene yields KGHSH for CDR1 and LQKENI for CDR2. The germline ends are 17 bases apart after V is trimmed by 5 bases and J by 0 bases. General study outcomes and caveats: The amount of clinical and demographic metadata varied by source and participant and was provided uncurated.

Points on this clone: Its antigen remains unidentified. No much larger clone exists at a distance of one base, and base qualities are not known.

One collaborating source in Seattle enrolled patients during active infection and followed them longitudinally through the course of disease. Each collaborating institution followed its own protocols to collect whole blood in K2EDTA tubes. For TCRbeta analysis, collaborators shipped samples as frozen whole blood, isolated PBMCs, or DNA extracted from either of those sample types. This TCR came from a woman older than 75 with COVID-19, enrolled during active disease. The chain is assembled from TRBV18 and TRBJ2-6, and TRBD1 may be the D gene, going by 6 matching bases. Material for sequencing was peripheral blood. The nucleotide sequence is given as TGTGCCAGCTCAACCGTCAGGGGTCCCATCTCTGGGGCCAACGTCCTGACTTTC. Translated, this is CASSTVRGPISGANVLTF.